This entry lists 24 T cell receptor beta chains sequenced from one sample in a study of Ad26.COV2.S vaccination and SARS-CoV-2 variants. Sequencing used immunoSEQ multiplex PCR; TCRdb keeps in-frame clones, though not all of them. The repertoire holds roughly 410,000 clones, with around 82% as singletons. Treatment reported: some 20 received Ad26.COV2.S at low or high dose, single or two shots; 5 received placebo; per-sample allocation not given. Day 63 after the first injection of vaccine or placebo was the sampling time. This specimen was peripheral blood, taken in a trial of Ad26.COV2.S vaccine versus placebo. The source is a person between 18 and 59 years old who received the Ad26.COV2.S COVID-19 vaccine or a placebo.

The CDR3 loop reads CASRGTGGLTKTFF. In DNA form, the CDR3 reads TGTGCCAGCAGAGGGACAGGGGGCCTCACGAAAACTTTCTTT. The gene calls are TRBV6-5 and TRBJ1-1; TRBD1 aligns across 12 bases. This CDR3 is 14 amino acids long. V lost 6 bases, J lost 12 bases, and 11 bases stayed unmatched. Germline lookup yields CDR1 MNHEY and CDR2 SVGAGI.

The chain combines TRBV4-2 with TRBJ1-2, with 9 bases aligning to TRBD1. The J segment lost 8 bases and the V segment lost 0 bases, leaving 7 bases of the junction unmatched. The CDR3 sequence is 15 residues long. Per germline, CDR1 LGHNA and CDR2 YNFKEQ. As DNA, the CDR3 is TGTGCCAGCAGCCAAGATTCGACAGGGGGGAGGGGCTACACCTTC. It yields the protein CASSQDSTGGRGYTF.

The chain couples TRBV25-1 to TRBJ2-6; the D call may be TRBD1 or TRBD2 (6 bases each). Germline V CDR1 and CDR2: MGHDK, SYGVNS. V lost 4 bases and J 3 bases, leaving 19 bases between the germline ends. The CDR3 runs 18 residues. CDR3 in amino acids: CASSGRRGSFFGANVLTF. Written as DNA, the CDR3 is TGTGCCAGCAGTGGGAGGAGGGGGTCTTTCTTTGGGGCCAACGTCCTGACTTTC.

This chain uses TRBV3-1 (or the pseudogene TRBV3-2) with TRBJ2-4, with unresolved D. This CDR3 is built from 13 residues. Deletions cut 2 bases from V and 6 bases from J, with 8 bases between. The germline V gene encodes CDR1 LGHDT and CDR2 YNNKEL (reference sequence). The CDR3 coding sequence is TGTGCCAGCAGCCAAAGCCCGGGAAACATTCAGTACTTC. Encoded protein: CASSQSPGNIQYF.

This chain uses TRBV6-5 with TRBJ1-2, with D unclear. Trimming stripped 6 bases from V and 4 bases from J, with 15 bases between. This CDR3 region has 14 residues. Germline V gene sequence: CDR1 MNHEY, CDR2 SVGAGI. This CDR3 is CASRRTSSVYGYTF. DNA for the CDR3: TGTGCCAGCAGAAGGACGTCAAGCGTCTATGGCTACACCTTC.

This clone was counted a few times. The rearrangement joins TRBV5-5 to TRBJ1-1; D is possibly TRBD1 (5 bases). Between the trimmed V and J ends, which lost 4 bases and 0 bases, there was a span of 13 bases. Germline CDR1 and CDR2: SGHKS and YYEKEE (reference sequence). The CDR3 runs 15 residues. The CDR3 loop is CASSGAGVMNTEAFF. The CDR3 DNA reads TGTGCCAGCAGCGGGGCCGGAGTAATGAACACTGAAGCTTTCTTT.

The chain recombines TRBV5-1 with TRBJ2-5, with TRBD2 as a possible D gene (5 bases). The CDR3 has 12 residues. The V gene's germline CDR1 is SGHRS and CDR2 YFSETQ. V was clipped by 5 bases and J by 7 bases, with 12 bases between them. Here the CDR3 DNA reads TGCGCCAGCAGTACGACTCGGGGGACCCAGTACTTC. Protein: CASSTTRGTQYF.

Only a few counts were recorded for this clone. The rearrangement uses TRBV15 and TRBJ1-1; tentatively, D is TRBD1 (5 bases). V lost 0 bases and J 4 bases, leaving 9 bases between the germline ends. CDR3 length: 14 residues. Looked up from germline, CDR1 is LNHNV and CDR2 is YYDKDF (reference sequence). The CDR3 loop reads CATSRDGGGTEAFF. CDR3 in DNA: TGTGCCACCAGCAGAGATGGGGGGGGCACTGAAGCTTTCTTT.

This CDR3 is CASSPWGIAGGAGELFF. The CDR3 DNA is TGTGCCAGCTCACCCTGGGGAATTGCTGGAGGCGCCGGGGAGCTGTTTTTT. J is TRBJ2-2 and V is TRBV18, with TRBD2 as a possible D gene (5 bases). The V gene's germline CDR1 is KGHSH and CDR2 LQKENI. The ends were cut back, 3 bases at V and 6 bases at J, with 20 bases in the middle. CDR3 length: 17 amino acids.

Worth noting for this clone: The sample contains more than one DNA sequence encoding this CDR3. The CDR3 reads CASSLDRGVGGYTF. CDR3 sequence (DNA): TGTGCCAGCAGCTTAGACCGGGGTGTTGGGGGTTACACCTTC. The chain joins TRBV7-2 to TRBJ1-2, with D tentatively TRBD1 (5 bases). CDR3 size: 14 residues. In germline, CDR1 is SGHTA, CDR2 FQGNSA. V dropped 1 base and J dropped 11 bases, with 17 bases sitting between them.

The chain couples TRBV3-1 (or the pseudogene TRBV3-2) to TRBJ2-3; 12 bases are a match to TRBD2. The CDR3 consists of 17 residues. The germline V gene encodes CDR1 LGHDT and CDR2 YNNKEL (reference sequence). The junction had 9 bases not matched to a gene; V was cut back by 8 bases and J by 0 bases. The CDR3 coding sequence is TGTGCCAGCCGCTCTTTCGGGACTAGCGGGAGCACAGATACGCAGTATTTT. This gives the protein CASRSFGTSGSTDTQYF.

This chain links TRBV5-4 with TRBJ2-7; TRBD1 matches 8 bases. Trimming at V came to 0 bases and at J to 3 bases, leaving 2 bases not matched to a gene. This CDR3 has 14 amino acids. The germline CDR1 and CDR2 sequences are SGHNT and YYREEE (reference sequence). CDR3 sequence reads: CASSLAGGNYEQYF. DNA for the CDR3: TGTGCCAGCAGCTTGGCAGGGGGCAACTACGAGCAGTACTTC.

This sequence joins TRBV3-1 (or the pseudogene TRBV3-2) and TRBJ1-2; D is undetermined. Germline values: CDR1 LGHDT, CDR2 YNNKEL (reference sequence). The V end lost 6 bases, the J end lost 6 bases, and 14 bases lay between the germline ends. The CDR3 has 13 amino acids. CDR3 sequence (DNA): TGTGCCAGCAGGCAGTACTCTAGTGATGGCTACACCTTC. This codes for CASRQYSSDGYTF.

This clone was seen more than once but under ten times. This chain connects TRBV4-1 to TRBJ2-7, with 10 bases lining up with TRBD1. The CDR3 consists of 15 residues. Germline CDR1 reads MGHRA; CDR2 reads YSYEKL. Trimming removed 0 bases from V and 5 bases from J; junction bases left unmatched: 4. In nucleotides, the CDR3 is TGCGCCAGCAGCCAAGACCCTGGACAGGGGGACGAGCAGTACTTC. Translating it yields CASSQDPGQGDEQYF.

The chain has TRBV5-6 and TRBJ1-4; 7 bases agree with TRBD1. J was trimmed by 5 bases and V by 4 bases; bases with no gene match: 8. CDR3 size: 15 residues. Germline-derived CDR1 and CDR2 are SGHDT and YYEEEE. The CDR3 DNA follows: TGTGCCAGCAGCAGGGGACAGAACTACAATGAAAAACTGTTTTTT. Translation gives CASSRGQNYNEKLFF. Full variable domain (outside the CDR3, taken from reference TRBV5-6 and TRBJ1-4): DAGVTQSPTHLIKTRGQQVTLRCSPKSGHDTVSWYQQALGQGPQFIFQYYEEEERQRGNFPDRFSGHQFPNYSSELNVNALLLGDSALYLCASSRGQNYNEKLFFGSGTQLSVL.

V and J are TRBV7-3 and TRBJ2-1, with TRBD2 as a possible D gene (6 bases). Germline CDR1 is SGHTA and CDR2 is FQGTGA. The CDR3 is made up of 16 amino acids. V was pared by 2 bases and J by 2 bases, with 13 bases between. The CDR3 loop reads CASSLWASEPYNEQFF. The CDR3 DNA is TGTGCCAGCAGCTTATGGGCTAGCGAGCCCTACAATGAGCAGTTCTTC. Drawing the rest from reference TRBV7-3 and TRBJ2-1, the complete variable domain is GAGVSQTPSNKVTEKGKYVELRCDPISGHTALYWYRQSLGQGPEFLIYFQGTGAADDSGLPNDRFFAVRPEGSVSTLKIQRTERGDSAVYLCASSLWASEPYNEQFFGPGTRLTVL.

The V gene is TRBV5-1, the J gene TRBJ1-1, with unresolved D. CDR1 is SGHRS and CDR2 is YFSETQ in the germline V gene. Trimming stripped 1 base from V and 4 bases from J, with 8 bases between. CDR3 length equals 13 residues. The CDR3 sequence is CASSLSRFTEAFF. DNA of the CDR3: TGCGCCAGCAGCTTGAGTAGGTTCACTGAAGCTTTCTTT.

J is TRBJ1-2 and V is TRBV5-4; D uncertain. The V end lost 0 bases, the J end lost 8 bases, and 14 bases lay between the germline ends. Per the germline V gene, CDR1 is SGHNT and CDR2 is YYREEE (reference sequence). The CDR3 sequence is 14 residues long. The CDR3 region has the DNA TGTGCCAGCAGCTTGGGTGTGGGTTACAGCGGCTACACCTTC. Encoded protein: CASSLGVGYSGYTF.

The chain combines TRBV7-9 with TRBJ2-5; the D gene could be TRBD1 or TRBD2 (8 bases each). Trimming removed 2 bases from V and 7 bases from J, with 17 bases in between. CDR1 is SEHNR, CDR2 FQNEAQ, per germline (reference sequence). The CDR3 totals 15 residues. CDR3 nucleotides: TGTGCCAGCAGCTTACAGGGGGCCGCGGGAGGGACCCAGTACTTC. Translating gives CASSLQGAAGGTQYF.

This clone appeared a few times. The V call is TRBV5-6, the J call TRBJ1-5; no definite D call. Trimming removed 1 base at V and 0 bases at J, with 8 bases between. Germline values: CDR1 SGHDT, CDR2 YYEEEE. The CDR3 runs to 15 residues. CDR3 sequence (DNA): TGTGCCAGCAGCTTGAAAGCCCTTAGCAATCAGCCCCAGCATTTT. This gives the protein CASSLKALSNQPQHF.

The chain carries TRBV5-1 and TRBJ2-3; D may match TRBD1 or TRBD2 (6 bases each). This CDR3 spans 15 amino acids. The V gene's germline CDR1 is SGHRS and CDR2 YFSETQ. The V end was cut by 5 bases, the J end by 1 base, with 14 bases between. CDR3 in amino acids: CASSDGGFRTDTQYF. The CDR3 nucleotides are TGCGCCAGCAGTGACGGGGGCTTCCGCACAGATACGCAGTATTTT.

Only a few counts were recorded for this clone. The gene calls are TRBV7-2 and TRBJ1-5, with D hard to call. Germline CDR1 is SGHTA and CDR2 is FQGNSA. Trimming pared 5 bases from V and 0 bases from J, leaving 8 bases between. The CDR3 loop spans 14 amino acids. Here the CDR3 DNA reads TGTGCCAGCAGCCCCCGTAATAGCAATCAGCCCCAGCATTTT. Amino acid sequence: CASSPRNSNQPQHF.

The chain is built from TRBV4-1 and TRBJ1-2; no reliable D call. There are 17 residues in the CDR3. In germline, CDR1 is MGHRA, CDR2 YSYEKL. V was clipped by 4 bases and J by 6 bases, with 24 bases between them. CDR3 bases: TGCGCCAGCAGCCCTTACGTGGCGGCTTCTCATGGGGATGGCTACACCTTC. This sequence encodes CASSPYVAASHGDGYTF.

The chain has TRBV3-1 (or the pseudogene TRBV3-2) and TRBJ1-3, with TRBD1 as a possible D gene (5 bases). Germline V gene sequence: CDR1 LGHDT, CDR2 YNNKEL (reference sequence). This CDR3 region has 15 residues. The V gene lost 1 base and the J gene lost 4 bases, with 11 bases spanning the gap. CDR3 protein: CASSQGRGTGNTIYF. DNA for the CDR3: TGTGCCAGCAGCCAAGGAAGGGGTACGGGAAACACCATATATTTT.